This T cell receptor beta chain was obtained from a study of blood T cells in healthy people across ages. The authors ran a second PCR of roughly 6 to 12 cycles using a sample-barcoded 5' primer and a J-beta primer mix. TCRdb recomputed calls from the 5' RACE reads with MiXCR, one row per CDR3 protein. This table has some 1.7 million distinct CDR3 sequences, 28% appearing once. This clonotype was counted ten times or more. The junction had 8 bases not matched to a gene; V was cut back by 3 bases and J by 2 bases. This CDR3 is built from 15 residues. Germline V gene sequence: CDR1 DFQATT, CDR2 SNEGSKA (reference sequence).

This chain links TRBV20-1 with TRBJ2-7; 9 bases map to TRBD2. This clonotype was obtained from a woman aged 25 to 39 in good health. What was sequenced was blood. The CDR3 DNA follows: TGCAGTGCTAGGGGAAGCGGGGGGCCGCCCTACGAGCAGTACTTC. Translation: CSARGSGGPPYEQYF.